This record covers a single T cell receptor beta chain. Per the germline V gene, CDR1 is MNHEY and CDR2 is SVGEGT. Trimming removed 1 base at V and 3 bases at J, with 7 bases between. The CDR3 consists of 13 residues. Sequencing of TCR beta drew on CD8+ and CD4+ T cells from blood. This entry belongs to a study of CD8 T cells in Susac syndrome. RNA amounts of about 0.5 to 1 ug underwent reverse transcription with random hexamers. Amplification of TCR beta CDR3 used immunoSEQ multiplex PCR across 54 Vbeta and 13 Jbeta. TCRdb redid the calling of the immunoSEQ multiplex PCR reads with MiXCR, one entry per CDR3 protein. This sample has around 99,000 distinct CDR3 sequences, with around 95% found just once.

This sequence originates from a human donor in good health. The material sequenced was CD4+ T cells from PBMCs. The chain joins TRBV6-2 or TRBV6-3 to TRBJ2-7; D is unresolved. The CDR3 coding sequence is TGTGCCAGCAGTTACTTAGGATACTACGAGCAGTACTTC. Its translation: CASSYLGYYEQYF.